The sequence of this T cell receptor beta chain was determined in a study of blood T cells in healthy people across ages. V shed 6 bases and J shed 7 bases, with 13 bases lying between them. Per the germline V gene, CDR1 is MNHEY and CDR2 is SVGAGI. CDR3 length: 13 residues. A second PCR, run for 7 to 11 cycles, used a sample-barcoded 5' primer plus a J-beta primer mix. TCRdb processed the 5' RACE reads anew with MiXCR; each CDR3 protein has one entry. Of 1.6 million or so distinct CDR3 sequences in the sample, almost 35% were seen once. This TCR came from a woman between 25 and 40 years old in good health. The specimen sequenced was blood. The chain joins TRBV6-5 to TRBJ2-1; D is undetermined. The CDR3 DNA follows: TGTGCCAGCAGAAGTTTCGGGCGTAATGAGCAGTTCTTC. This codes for CASRSFGRNEQFF.